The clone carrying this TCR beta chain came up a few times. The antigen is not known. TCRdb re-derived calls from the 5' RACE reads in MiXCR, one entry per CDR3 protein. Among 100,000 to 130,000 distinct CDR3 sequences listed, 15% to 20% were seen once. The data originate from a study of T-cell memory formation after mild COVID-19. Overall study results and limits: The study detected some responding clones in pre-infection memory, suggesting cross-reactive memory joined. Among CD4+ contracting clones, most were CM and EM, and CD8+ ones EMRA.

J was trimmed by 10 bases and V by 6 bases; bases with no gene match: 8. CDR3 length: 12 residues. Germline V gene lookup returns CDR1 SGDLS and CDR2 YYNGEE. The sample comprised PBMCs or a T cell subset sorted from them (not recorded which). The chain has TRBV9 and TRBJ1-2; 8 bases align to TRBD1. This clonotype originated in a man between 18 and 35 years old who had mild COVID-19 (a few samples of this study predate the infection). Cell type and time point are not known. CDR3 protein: CASTYYRGDYTF. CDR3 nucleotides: TGTGCCAGCACCTACTACAGGGGGGACTACACCTTC.